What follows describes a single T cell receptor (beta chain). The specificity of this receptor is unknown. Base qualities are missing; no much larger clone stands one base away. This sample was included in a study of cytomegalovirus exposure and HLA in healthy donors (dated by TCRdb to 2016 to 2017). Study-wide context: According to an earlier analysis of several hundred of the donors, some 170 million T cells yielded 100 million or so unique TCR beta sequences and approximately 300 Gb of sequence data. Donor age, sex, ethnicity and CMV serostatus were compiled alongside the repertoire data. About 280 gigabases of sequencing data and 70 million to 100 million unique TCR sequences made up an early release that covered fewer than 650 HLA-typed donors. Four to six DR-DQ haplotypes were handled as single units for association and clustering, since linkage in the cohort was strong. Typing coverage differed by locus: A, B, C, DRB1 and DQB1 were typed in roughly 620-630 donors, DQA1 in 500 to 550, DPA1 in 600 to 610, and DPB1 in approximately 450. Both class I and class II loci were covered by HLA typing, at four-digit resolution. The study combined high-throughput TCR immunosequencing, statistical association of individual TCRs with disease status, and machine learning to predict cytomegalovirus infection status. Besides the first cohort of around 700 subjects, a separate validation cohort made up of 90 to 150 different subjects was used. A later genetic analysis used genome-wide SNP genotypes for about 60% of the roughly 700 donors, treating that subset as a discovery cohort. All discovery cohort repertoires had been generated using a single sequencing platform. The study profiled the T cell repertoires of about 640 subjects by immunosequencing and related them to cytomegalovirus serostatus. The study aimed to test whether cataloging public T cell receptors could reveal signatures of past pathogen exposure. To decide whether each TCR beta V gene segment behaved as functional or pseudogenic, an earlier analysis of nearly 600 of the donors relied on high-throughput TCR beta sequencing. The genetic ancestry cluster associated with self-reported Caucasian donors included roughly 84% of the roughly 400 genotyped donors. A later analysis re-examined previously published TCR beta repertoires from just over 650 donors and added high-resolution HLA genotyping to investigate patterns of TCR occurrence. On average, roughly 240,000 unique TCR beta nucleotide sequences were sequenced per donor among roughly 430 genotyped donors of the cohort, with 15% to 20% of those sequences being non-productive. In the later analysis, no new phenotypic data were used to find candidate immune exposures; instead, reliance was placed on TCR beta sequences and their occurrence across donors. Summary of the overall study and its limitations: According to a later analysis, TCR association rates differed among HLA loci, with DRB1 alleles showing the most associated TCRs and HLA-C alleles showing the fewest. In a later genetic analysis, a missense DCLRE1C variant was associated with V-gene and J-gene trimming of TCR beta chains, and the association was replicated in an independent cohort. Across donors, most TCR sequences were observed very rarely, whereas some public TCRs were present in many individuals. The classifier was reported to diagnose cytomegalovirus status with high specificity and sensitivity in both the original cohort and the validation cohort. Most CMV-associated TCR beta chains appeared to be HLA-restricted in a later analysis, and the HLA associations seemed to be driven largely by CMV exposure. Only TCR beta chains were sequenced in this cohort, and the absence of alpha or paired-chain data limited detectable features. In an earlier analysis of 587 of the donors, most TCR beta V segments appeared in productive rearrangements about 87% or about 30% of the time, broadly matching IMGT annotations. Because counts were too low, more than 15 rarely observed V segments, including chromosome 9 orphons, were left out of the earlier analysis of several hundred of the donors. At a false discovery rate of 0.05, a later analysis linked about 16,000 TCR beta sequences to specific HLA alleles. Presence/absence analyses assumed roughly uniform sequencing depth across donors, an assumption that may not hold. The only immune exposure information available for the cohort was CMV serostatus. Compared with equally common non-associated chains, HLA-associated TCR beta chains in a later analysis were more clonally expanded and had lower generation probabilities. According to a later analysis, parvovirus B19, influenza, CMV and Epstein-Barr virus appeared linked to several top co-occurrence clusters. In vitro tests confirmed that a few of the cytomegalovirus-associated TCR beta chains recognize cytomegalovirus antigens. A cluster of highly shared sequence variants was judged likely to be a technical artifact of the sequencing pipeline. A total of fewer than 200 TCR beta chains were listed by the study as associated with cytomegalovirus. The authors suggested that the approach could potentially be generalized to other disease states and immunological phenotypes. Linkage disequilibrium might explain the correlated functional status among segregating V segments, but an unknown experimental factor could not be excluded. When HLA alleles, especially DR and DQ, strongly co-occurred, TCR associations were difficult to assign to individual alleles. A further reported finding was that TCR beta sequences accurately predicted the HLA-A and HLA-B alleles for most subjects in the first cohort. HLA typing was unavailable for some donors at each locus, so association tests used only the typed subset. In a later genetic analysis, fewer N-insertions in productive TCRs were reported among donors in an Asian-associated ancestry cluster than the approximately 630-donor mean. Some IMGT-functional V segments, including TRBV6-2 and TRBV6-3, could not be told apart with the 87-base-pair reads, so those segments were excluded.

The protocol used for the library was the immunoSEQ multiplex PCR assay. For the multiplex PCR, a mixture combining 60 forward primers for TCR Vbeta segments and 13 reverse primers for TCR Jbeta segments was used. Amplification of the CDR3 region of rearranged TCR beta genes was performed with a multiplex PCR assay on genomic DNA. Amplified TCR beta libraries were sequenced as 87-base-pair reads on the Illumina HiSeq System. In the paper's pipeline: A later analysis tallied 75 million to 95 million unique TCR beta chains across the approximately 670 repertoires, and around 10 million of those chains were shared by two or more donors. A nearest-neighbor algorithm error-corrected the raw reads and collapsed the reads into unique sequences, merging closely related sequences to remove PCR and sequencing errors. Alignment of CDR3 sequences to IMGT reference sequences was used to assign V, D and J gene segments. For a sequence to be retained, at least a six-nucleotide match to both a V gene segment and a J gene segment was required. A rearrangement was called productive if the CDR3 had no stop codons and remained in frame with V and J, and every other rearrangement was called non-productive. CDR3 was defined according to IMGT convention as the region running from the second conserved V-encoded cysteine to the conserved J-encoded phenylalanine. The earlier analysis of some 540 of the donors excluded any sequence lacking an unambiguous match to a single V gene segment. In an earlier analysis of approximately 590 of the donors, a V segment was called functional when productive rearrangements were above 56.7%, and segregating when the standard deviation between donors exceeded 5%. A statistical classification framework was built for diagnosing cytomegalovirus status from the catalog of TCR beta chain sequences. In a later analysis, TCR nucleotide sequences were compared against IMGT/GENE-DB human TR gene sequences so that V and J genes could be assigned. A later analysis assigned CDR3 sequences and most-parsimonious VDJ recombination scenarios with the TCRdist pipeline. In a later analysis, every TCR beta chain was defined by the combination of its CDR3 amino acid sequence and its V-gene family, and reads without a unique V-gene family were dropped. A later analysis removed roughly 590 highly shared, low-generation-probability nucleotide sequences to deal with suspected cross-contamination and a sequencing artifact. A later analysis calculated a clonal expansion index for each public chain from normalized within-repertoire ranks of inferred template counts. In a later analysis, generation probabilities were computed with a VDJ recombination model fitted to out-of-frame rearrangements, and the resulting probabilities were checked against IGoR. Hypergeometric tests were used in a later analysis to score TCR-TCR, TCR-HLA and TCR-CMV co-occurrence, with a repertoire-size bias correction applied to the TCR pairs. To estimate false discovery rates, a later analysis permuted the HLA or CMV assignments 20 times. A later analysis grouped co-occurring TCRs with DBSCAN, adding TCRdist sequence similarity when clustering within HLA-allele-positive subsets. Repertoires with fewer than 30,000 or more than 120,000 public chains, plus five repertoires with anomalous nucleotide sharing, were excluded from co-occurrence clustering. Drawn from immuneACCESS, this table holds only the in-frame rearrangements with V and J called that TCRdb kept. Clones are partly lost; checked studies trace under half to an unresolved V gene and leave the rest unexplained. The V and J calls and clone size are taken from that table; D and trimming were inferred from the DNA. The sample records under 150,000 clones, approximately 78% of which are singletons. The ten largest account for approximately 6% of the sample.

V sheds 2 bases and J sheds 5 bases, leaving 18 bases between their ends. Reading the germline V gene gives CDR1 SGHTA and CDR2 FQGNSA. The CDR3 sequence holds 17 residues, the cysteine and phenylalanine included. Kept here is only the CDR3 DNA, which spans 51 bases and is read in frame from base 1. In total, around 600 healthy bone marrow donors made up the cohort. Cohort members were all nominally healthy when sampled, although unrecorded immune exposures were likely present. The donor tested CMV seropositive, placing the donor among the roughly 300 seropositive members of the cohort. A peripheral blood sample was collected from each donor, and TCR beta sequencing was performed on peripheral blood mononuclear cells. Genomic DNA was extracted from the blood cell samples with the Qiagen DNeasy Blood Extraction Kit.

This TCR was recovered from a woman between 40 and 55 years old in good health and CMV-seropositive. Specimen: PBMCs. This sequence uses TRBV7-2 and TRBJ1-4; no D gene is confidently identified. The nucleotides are TGTGCCAGCAGCTTAATTAGTACCGGGAGAAGAAATGAAAAACTGTTTTTT. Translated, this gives CASSLISTGRRNEKLFF.